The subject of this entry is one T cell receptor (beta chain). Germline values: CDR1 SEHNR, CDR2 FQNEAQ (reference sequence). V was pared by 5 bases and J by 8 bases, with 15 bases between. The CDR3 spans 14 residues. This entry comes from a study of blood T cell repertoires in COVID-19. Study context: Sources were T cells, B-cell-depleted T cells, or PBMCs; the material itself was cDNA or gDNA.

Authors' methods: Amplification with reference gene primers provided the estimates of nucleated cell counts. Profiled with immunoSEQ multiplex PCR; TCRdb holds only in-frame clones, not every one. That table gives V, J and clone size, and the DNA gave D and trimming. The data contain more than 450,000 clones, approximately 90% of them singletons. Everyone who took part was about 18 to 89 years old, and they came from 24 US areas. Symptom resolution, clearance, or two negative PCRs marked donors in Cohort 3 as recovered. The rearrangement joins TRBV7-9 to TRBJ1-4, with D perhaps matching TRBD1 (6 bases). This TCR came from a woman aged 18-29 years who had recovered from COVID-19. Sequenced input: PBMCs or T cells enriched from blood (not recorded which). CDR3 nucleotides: TGTGCCAGCAGCCCGGACAGTTCGGTCGAAAAACTGTTTTTT. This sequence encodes CASSPDSSVEKLFF.